One and the same sample provided the 27 T cell receptor delta chains below, sequenced in a study of γδ T cells in repeated Plasmodium falciparum infection. TCRdb called clones anew from the multiplex PCR reads with CATT. The sample consists of 75,000 to 95,000 delta-chain clones, 0.75% to 1% of them appearing once. Flow sorting of PBMC yielded separate Vgamma9/Vdelta2+ and Vdelta2-negative gammadelta T cell populations for bulk repertoire analysis. Sequencing was done on a sample of gamma-delta T cells from blood. Receptors were obtained from a pool of human donors (malaria-infected and uninfected, not separated).

This clone has only a few counts. The protein TCRdb lists belongs to a much larger clone and differs from this DNA's translation at residue 5, which points to a read error; the protein shown is made from the DNA. This chain joins TRDV1 and TRDJ1; D perhaps matches TRDD2 (9 bases). Here the J gene came from matching the DNA to germline, since TCRdb omits it. CDR1 and CDR2 (germline): TSWWSYY, QGS. Trimming took off 4 bases at V and 2 bases at J, with 47 bases between the two ends. There are 26 residues in the CDR3. This CDR3 is CALGGLLGLPTTGVLGVTYLTDKLIF. The CDR3 region has the DNA TGTGCTCTTGGGGGACTTCTTGGCCTTCCTACAACGGGGGTACTGGGGGTCACCTACCTGACCGATAAACTCATCTTT.

This clone turned up a few times. A far larger clone is only one base removed, so a read error is likely. The same CDR3 arises from other DNA sequences in this sample as well. The V and J genes are TRDV2 and TRDJ3; weak D call: TRDD3 (5 bases). In the absence of a J gene in TCRdb, the DNA was matched to germline to assign it here. The germline V gene encodes CDR1 GEAIGNYY and CDR2 EKD. CDR3 size: 25 residues. The CDR3 nucleotides are TGTGCCTGCGACACGCTCGAAGACGGAGGGCCGAGCGGGGACCAAAGCTCCTGGGACACCCGACAGATGTTTTTC. Amino acids: CACDTLEDGGPSGDQSSWDTRQMFF.

As concerns this clone: The protein recorded in TCRdb matches a much larger clone and deviates from this DNA's translation at residues 14 and 15, suggesting a read error; the protein here is obtained by translating the DNA. The rearrangement uses TRDV1 and TRDJ1, with a tentative D call TRDD2 (8 bases). TCRdb gives no J gene; it was assigned here by matching the DNA to germline. The V gene lost 1 base and the J gene lost 4 bases, with 34 bases spanning the gap. This CDR3 has 22 amino acids. CDR1 and CDR2 (germline): TSWWSYY, QGS. For the CDR3, the DNA is TGTGCTCTTGGGGAACCCGACGCTTCCTACAAAACTGGGGTCCCTCGGGGCGATAAACTCATCTTT. Its translation: CALGEPDASYKTGVPRGDKLIF.

A few counts support this clone. TCRdb pairs this DNA with a much larger clone's protein that differs at residue 5, likely a read error; the protein shown was translated from the DNA. This chain uses TRDV1 with TRDJ1; 8 nucleotides align to TRDD3. Since TCRdb gives no J gene, matching the DNA to germline was used here to assign it. Trimming removed 7 bases from V and 3 bases from J; junction bases left unmatched: 19. The CDR3 is 18 residues long. Germline CDR1 TSWWSYY, CDR2 QGS. The CDR3 here is CALEGSPSGWGKADKLIF. CDR3 coding DNA: TGTGCTCTTGAAGGTTCTCCGTCGGGCTGGGGGAAGGCCGATAAACTCATCTTT.

This clone was seen only a few times. For this DNA, TCRdb reports the protein of a much larger clone, which diverges at residue 13, most likely from a read error; the protein presented here is translated directly from the DNA. The chain has TRDV2 and TRDJ1; 10 nucleotides agree with TRDD3. No J gene was available from TCRdb, and it was assigned here by a germline match of the DNA. Per the germline V gene, CDR1 is GEAIGNYY and CDR2 is EKD. This CDR3 is 22 amino acids long. J gave up 0 bases and V 0 bases, and 21 bases lay outside the gene matches. CDR3 in amino acids: CACDTVRGDTHRGPSYTDKLIF. The CDR3 region has the DNA TGTGCCTGTGACACCGTTCGGGGGGATACGCACCGGGGGCCTTCGTACACCGATAAACTCATCTTT.

Note on this clone: TCRdb's protein for this DNA is that of a much larger clone and differs from the translation at residue 8, likely a read error; the protein shown is the DNA translation. This chain connects TRDV2 to TRDJ1; D might be TRDD3 (5 bases). The J gene was not available in TCRdb and was assigned here by matching the DNA to germline segments. V was cut by 3 bases and J by 7 bases, with 26 bases left in between. Germline lookup yields CDR1 GEAIGNYY and CDR2 EKD. This CDR3 contains 17 residues. The CDR3 DNA is TGTGCCTGTGACTCCGGCCGAAAGGGGACCGGCATGGGTAAACTCATCTTT. It translates to CACDSGRKGTGMGKLIF.

This clone has more than one count but fewer than ten. TCRdb has a much larger clone's protein, which differs at residue 4 from the translation of this DNA, likely because of a read error; what is shown is the protein translated from the DNA. V gene TRDV2 combines with J gene TRDJ1, with 8 positions matching TRDD3. No J segment appears in TCRdb, so it was assigned here by matching the sequence to germline. The germline CDR1 and CDR2 sequences are GEAIGNYY and EKD. CDR3 length: 15 residues. The CDR3 bases are TGTGCCTGTGTCACCGGGATGGGGGATACCGATAAACTCATCTTT. Translating it yields CACVTGMGDTDKLIF.

With regard to this clone: A far larger clone is a single base away, which makes a read error likely. The sample has other DNA sequences that encode this CDR3 too. The J gene went uncalled, whereas the V gene is TRDV1; the D call in the table, TRDD3, was not verified against the DNA. Germline V gene lookup returns CDR1 TSWWSYY and CDR2 QGS. The CDR3 runs 17 residues. CDR3 protein: CALGELGLGYAADKLIF. For the CDR3, the DNA is TGTGCTCTTGGGGAACTAGGGCTGGGATACGCGGCCGATAAACTCATCTTC.

As for this clone: For this DNA, TCRdb reports the protein of a much larger clone, which diverges at residue 9, most likely from a read error; the protein presented here is translated directly from the DNA. The chain links TRDV2 to TRDJ1, with TRDD3 as a possible D gene (7 bases). TCRdb carries no J gene annotation; the J gene was assigned here by matching the DNA with germline. This CDR3 spans 19 amino acids. V lost 3 bases and J 8 bases, leaving 33 bases between the germline ends. CDR1 is GEAIGNYY, CDR2 EKD, per germline. The chain's CDR3 is CACDPLGGTPSEVDSKLIF. CDR3 bases: TGTGCCTGTGACCCCCTGGGGGGGACCCCTTCCGAGGTGGACAGCAAACTCATCTTT.

This clone was detected ten times or more. A junction end diverges from the germline sequence, so it may reflect a read error. The V gene is TRDV2, the J gene TRDJ1; TRDD3 is a possible D gene (6 bases). CDR3 length: 17 amino acids. Germline loops: CDR1 GEAIGNYY, CDR2 EKD. The CDR3 nucleotides are TGTGCCTGTGACACCTTGGGGGGACGCCCGTTCACCGATAAACCCATCTTT. This gives the protein CACDTLGGRPFTDKPIF.

This clone was detected only a few times. This likely stems from a read error, as it lies one base from a far larger clone. Other DNA variants within this sample encode the same CDR3. The chain carries TRDV1 and TRDJ1, with 9 bases fitting TRDD2. Here the J gene was assigned by germline matching of the DNA, as TCRdb has none. CDR3 length equals 21 residues. Per germline, CDR1 TSWWSYY and CDR2 QGS. V shed 0 bases, J shed 1 base, and the junction held 18 bases outside the gene matches. The CDR3 here is CALGELAFLPPRLGITDKLIF. The CDR3 bases are TGTGCTCTTGGGGAACTGGCCTTCCTACCGCCACGGCTGGGAATCACCGATAAACTCATCTTT.

The sample holds a few counts of this clone. The protein TCRdb gives is from a much larger clone and does not agree with this DNA's translation at residue 4, likely a read error; the protein shown here comes from the DNA. The V and J genes are TRDV2 and TRDJ1; TRDD3 might be the D (6 bases). The J gene, missing from TCRdb, was assigned here through DNA to germline matching. Trimming stripped 9 bases from V and 5 bases from J, with 18 bases between. From germline, CDR1 is GEAIGNYY and CDR2 EKD. The CDR3 length is 13 residues. CDR3 in amino acids: CALGGLGTDKLIF. CDR3 coding DNA: TGTGCCCTTGGTGGTCTGGGGACAGATAAACTCATCTTT.

About this clone itself: This DNA's translation and the protein TCRdb lists, from a much larger clone, do not match at residue 12, likely due to a read error; the protein shown is translated from the DNA. The chain has TRDV2 and TRDJ1; TRDD3 agrees at 8 bases. The J gene, absent from TCRdb, was called here by matching the DNA to germline. The CDR3 consists of 18 residues. V dropped 3 bases and J dropped 0; count of bases not matched to a gene: 14. CDR1 and CDR2 from the germline V gene are GEAIGNYY and EKD. CDR3 sequence reads: CACDAINTGGLHTDKLIF. DNA of the CDR3: TGTGCCTGTGACGCCATTAATACTGGGGGCCTGCACACCGATAAACTCATCTTT.

Only a few counts were recorded for this clone. TCRdb lists the protein of a much larger clone for this DNA, which differs at residue 9, so this is likely a read error; the protein given here is translated from the DNA itself. This CDR3 is also generated by other DNA sequences in the sample. J gene calling gave no result, while the V gene is TRDV1. Germline lookup yields CDR1 TSWWSYY and CDR2 QGS. The CDR3 totals 14 residues. This chain's CDR3 is CALGEKRSRGKLIF. CDR3 DNA: TGTGCTCTTGGGGAAAAAAGGAGTCGTGGTAAGCTCATCTTT.

Comment on this clone: Translating this DNA gives a protein that differs at residue 13 from the TCRdb one, which belongs to a much larger clone; a read error is likely, and the protein shown is this translation. The rearrangement joins TRDV1 to TRDJ1; 12 nucleotides align to TRDD3. No J segment appears in TCRdb, so it was assigned here by matching the sequence to germline. CDR1 is TSWWSYY and CDR2 is QGS in the germline V gene. This CDR3 comprises 26 residues. J lost 2 bases, V lost 0 bases, and 31 bases had no gene match. The CDR3 DNA sequence: TGTGCTCTTGGGGAACTAGAGCCAGAGAATATCGTGCCTCGAGTACTGGGGGATACAAGGACCGATAAACTCATCTTT. Translated, it gives CALGELEPENIVPRVLGDTRTDKLIF.

This clone was seen at least ten times. V is TRDV2 and J is TRDJ1; D remains ambiguous. This CDR3 contains 13 residues. Between the trimmed V and J ends, which lost 3 bases and 2 bases, there was a span of 9 bases. Germline CDR1 reads GEAIGNYY; CDR2 reads EKD. CDR3 loop: CACDPLMTDKLIF. CDR3 in DNA: TGTGCCTGTGACCCCCTCATGACCGATAAACTCATCTTT.

This clone was seen at least ten times. A read error is the likely source, as a far larger clone sits one nucleotide away. The identical CDR3 is also encoded by other nucleotide sequences in the sample. J is TRDJ1 and V is TRDV1; 12 bases are a match to TRDD3. The CDR3 extends over 25 amino acids. The V gene's germline CDR1 is TSWWSYY and CDR2 QGS. The CDR3 loop is CALGEFQRGPSEKNWGIPSNSKLIF. DNA of the CDR3: TGCGCTCTTGGGGAGTTCCAGAGGGGGCCTTCCGAAAAAAACTGGGGGATACCTTCCAACAGTAAACTCATCTTT.

This clone was picked up a small number of times. Since a far larger clone is one base different, this is likely a read error. The sample has other DNA sequences that encode this CDR3 too. This chain uses TRDV1 with TRDJ1; 10 bases line up with TRDD3. The CDR3 length is 20 residues. In germline, CDR1 is TSWWSYY, CDR2 QGS. The DNA of the CDR3 is TGCGCTCTTGGGGATGAGTCACTTACGGGGGATACGCGTAGCACCGATAAACTCATCTTT. Translation: CALGDESLTGDTRSTDKLIF.

This clone was picked up a small number of times. This is likely an artifact of a read error, given a far larger clone one base away. Other DNA sequences in the sample encode the same CDR3. The V gene is given as TRDV2, and no J gene call is available; the D call of TRDD3 is as the table states it, not checked on the DNA. The CDR3 loop spans 18 amino acids. The V gene's germline CDR1 is GEAIGNYY and CDR2 EKD. CDR3 protein: CACDTGYWGIRNTDKLIF. The CDR3 nucleotides read TGTGCCTGTGACACTGGGTACTGGGGGATACGGAACACCGATAAACTCATTTTT.

The sample holds a few counts of this clone. The protein TCRdb lists belongs to a much larger clone and differs from this DNA's translation at residue 9, which points to a read error; the protein shown is made from the DNA. This chain joins TRDV1 and TRDJ1, with D possibly TRDD2 on 6 matching bases. No J segment appears in TCRdb, so it was assigned here by matching the sequence to germline. The CDR3 contains 20 residues. The V and J ends lost 1 base and 0 bases respectively, with 24 bases between them. Germline V gene lookup returns CDR1 TSWWSYY and CDR2 QGS. DNA of the CDR3: TGTGCTCTTGGGGAACCCAAAGGCCCTTCCCCCTTAACTGACACCGATAAACTCATCTTT. Its translation: CALGEPKGPSPLTDTDKLIF.

There are a few counts of this clone. For this DNA, TCRdb reports the protein of a much larger clone, which diverges at residue 4, most likely from a read error; the protein presented here is translated directly from the DNA. The chain employs TRDV2 and TRDJ1; 8 bases match TRDD3. In the absence of a J gene in TCRdb, the DNA was matched to germline to assign it here. This CDR3 is 18 amino acids long. Germline V gives CDR1 GEAIGNYY, CDR2 EKD. The CDR3 sequence is CACGTVGLGGSNTDKLIF. The CDR3, as DNA: TGTGCCTGTGGCACCGTGGGTCTTGGGGGATCCAACACCGATAAACTCATCTTT.

In its sample, this clone was seen a few times. The TCRdb protein comes from a much larger clone and disagrees with this DNA's translation at residue 13, likely due to a read error; the protein given here is derived from the DNA. For the V gene the call is TRDV2; the J gene has no call. Germline lookup yields CDR1 GEAIGNYY and CDR2 EKD. The CDR3 is 15 residues long. The CDR3 reads CACDSRNYPGDKPIF. The CDR3 region has the DNA TGTGCCTGTGACTCCCGTAACTACCCTGGCGATAAACCCATCTTT.

This clone has just a few counts. This probably arose from a read error, given a far larger clone one base away. Distinct nucleotide sequences in the sample also encode this CDR3. V usage is TRDV1 and J usage is TRDJ1, with a weak D call TRDD3 (6 bases). The CDR3 length is 15 residues. Germline CDR1 is TSWWSYY and CDR2 is QGS. DNA for the CDR3: TGTGCTCTCGGGGATCCGCGAAGACGCCCCGATAAACTCATCTTT. This gives the protein CALGDPRRRPDKLIF.

This clone was detected a few times. The likely explanation is a read error, given a far larger clone one base away. At the DNA level, this CDR3 is encoded by other sequences in the same sample as well. The chain couples TRDV2 to TRDJ1, with 12 bases fitting TRDD3. The J gene was missing in TCRdb and was found by matching the end of the DNA to germline. Germline values: CDR1 GEAIGNYY, CDR2 EKD. The CDR3 totals 18 residues. The CDR3 nucleotides read TGTGCTTGTGACGCTTTACTGGGGGATACTTCCTACACCGATAAACTCATCTTT. This translates into CACDALLGDTSYTDKLIF.

This clone has more than one count but fewer than ten. This DNA's translation and the protein TCRdb lists, from a much larger clone, do not match at residue 7, likely due to a read error; the protein shown is translated from the DNA. CDR3 sequence: CALGVSGAPADKLIF. Here the CDR3 DNA reads TGTGCTCTTGGGGTTTCCGGAGCCCCAGCCGATAAACTCATCTTT. This chain joins TRDV1 and TRDJ1; D not resolved. The J gene was missing in TCRdb and was found by matching the end of the DNA to germline. Germline V CDR1 and CDR2: TSWWSYY, QGS. CDR3 size: 15 residues. V dropped 4 bases and J dropped 3 bases, with 15 bases sitting between them.

There are many counts of this clone. The protein TCRdb gives is from a much larger clone and does not agree with this DNA's translation at residue 9, likely a read error; the protein shown here comes from the DNA. The chain is built from TRDV2 and TRDJ1, with D unclear. Trimming removed 3 bases from V and 3 bases from J, with 13 bases in between. The CDR3 length is 14 residues. In germline, CDR1 is GEAIGNYY, CDR2 EKD. The CDR3 DNA reads TGTGCCTGTGACCGACTTGAGTACGCCGATAAACTCATCTTT. This sequence encodes CACDRLEYADKLIF.

This clone occurred a few times. The protein that TCRdb holds for this DNA derives from a much larger clone and differs from the translated DNA at residue 3, which likely indicates a read error; the protein shown here is translated from the DNA. This chain joins TRDV1 and TRDJ2, with a tentative D call TRDD3 (6 bases). TCRdb supplies no J gene; here it was assigned by aligning the nucleotide sequence to germline. The CDR3 extends over 21 amino acids. Per the germline V gene, CDR1 is TSWWSYY and CDR2 is QGS. The CDR3 DNA sequence: TGTGCTCCTGGGGAAGAGTCGTACCATGAAATGGGCAAAGGGGAGACAGCACAACTCTTCTTT. Protein product: CAPGEESYHEMGKGETAQLFF.